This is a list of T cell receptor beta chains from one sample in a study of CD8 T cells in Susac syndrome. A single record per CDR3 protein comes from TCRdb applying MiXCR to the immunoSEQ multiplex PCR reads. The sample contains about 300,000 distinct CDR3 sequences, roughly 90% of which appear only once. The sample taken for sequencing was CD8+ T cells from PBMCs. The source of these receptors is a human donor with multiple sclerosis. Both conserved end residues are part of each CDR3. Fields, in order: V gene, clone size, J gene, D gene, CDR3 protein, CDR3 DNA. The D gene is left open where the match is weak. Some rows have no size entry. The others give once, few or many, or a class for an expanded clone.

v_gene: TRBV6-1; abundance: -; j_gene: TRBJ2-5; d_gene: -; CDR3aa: CASRTEGTSPRETQYF; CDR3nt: TGTGCCAGCAGGACTGAAGGGACTTCGCCGCGGGAGACCCAGTACTTC
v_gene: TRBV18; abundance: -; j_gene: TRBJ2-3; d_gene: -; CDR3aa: CASSHRESGTDTQYF; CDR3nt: TGTGCCAGCTCACACAGGGAATCAGGCACAGATACGCAGTATTTT
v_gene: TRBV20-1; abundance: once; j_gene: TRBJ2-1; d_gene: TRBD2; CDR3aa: CSARGPQRLAGDNEQFF; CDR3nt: TGCAGTGCTAGAGGGCCCCAAAGACTAGCGGGGGATAATGAGCAGTTCTTC
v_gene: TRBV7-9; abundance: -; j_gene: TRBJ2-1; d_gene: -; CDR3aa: CASSDSRTTYNEQFF; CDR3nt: TGTGCCAGCAGCGACAGTAGGACCACTTACAATGAGCAGTTCTTC
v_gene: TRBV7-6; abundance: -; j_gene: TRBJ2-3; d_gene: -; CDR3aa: CASSATGTDTQYF; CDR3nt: TGTGCCAGCAGCGCCACTGGCACAGATACGCAGTATTTT
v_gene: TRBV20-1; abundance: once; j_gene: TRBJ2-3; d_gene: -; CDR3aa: CSAGPTGQITDTQYF; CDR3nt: TGCAGCGCGGGGCCCACGGGACAGATCACAGATACGCAGTATTTT
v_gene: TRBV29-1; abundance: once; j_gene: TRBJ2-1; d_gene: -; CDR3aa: CSVEDQDRQPYNEQFF; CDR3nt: TGCAGCGTTGAAGATCAGGACAGACAACCCTACAATGAGCAGTTCTTC
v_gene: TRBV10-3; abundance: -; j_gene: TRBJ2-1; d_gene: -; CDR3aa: CAISEPGAGNEQFF; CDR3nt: TGTGCCATCAGTGAACCAGGGGCGGGCAATGAGCAGTTCTTC
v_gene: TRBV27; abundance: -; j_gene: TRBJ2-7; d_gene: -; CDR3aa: CASSLGTTGGEQYF; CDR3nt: TGTGCCAGCTCTCTAGGAACCACCGGCGGGGAGCAGTACTTC
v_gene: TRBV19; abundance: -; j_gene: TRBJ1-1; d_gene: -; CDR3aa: CASRIGANTEAFF; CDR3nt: TGTGCCAGTAGAATCGGAGCGAACACTGAAGCTTTCTTT
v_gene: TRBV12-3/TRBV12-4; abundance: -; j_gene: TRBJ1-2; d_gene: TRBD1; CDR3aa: CASSSGTAAFHYGYTF; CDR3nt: TGTGCCAGCAGTTCCGGGACAGCGGCGTTCCACTATGGCTACACCTTC
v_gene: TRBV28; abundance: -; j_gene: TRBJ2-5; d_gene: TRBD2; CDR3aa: CASSLLSGGAGTQYF; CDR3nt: TGTGCCAGCAGTTTACTTTCGGGGGGAGCCGGGACCCAGTACTTC
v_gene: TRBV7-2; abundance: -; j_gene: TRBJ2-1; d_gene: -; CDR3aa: CASSEGLSVGFF; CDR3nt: TGTGCCAGCAGCGAGGGACTCAGCGTGGGGTTCTTC
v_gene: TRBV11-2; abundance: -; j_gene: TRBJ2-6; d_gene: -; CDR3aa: CASSLDRGLASGANVLTF; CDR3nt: TGTGCCAGCAGCCTGGACAGGGGACTAGCGTCTGGGGCCAACGTCCTGACTTTC
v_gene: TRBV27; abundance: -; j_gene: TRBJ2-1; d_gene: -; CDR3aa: CAFRKGIYYNEQFF; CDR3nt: TGTGCCTTTCGGAAAGGGATCTACTACAATGAGCAGTTCTTC
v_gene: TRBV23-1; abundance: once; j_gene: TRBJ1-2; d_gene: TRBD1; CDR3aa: CASSCCQGVTF; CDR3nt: TGCGCCAGCAGTTGTTGCCAGGGGGTCACCTTC
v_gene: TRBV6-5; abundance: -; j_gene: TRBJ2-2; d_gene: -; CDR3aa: CASSYFPNTGELFF; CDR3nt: TGTGCCAGCAGTTACTTCCCTAACACCGGGGAGCTGTTTTTT
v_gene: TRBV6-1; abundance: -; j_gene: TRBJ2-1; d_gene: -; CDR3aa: CASSEMEDNEQFF; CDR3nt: TGTGCCAGCAGTGAAATGGAAGACAATGAGCAGTTCTTC